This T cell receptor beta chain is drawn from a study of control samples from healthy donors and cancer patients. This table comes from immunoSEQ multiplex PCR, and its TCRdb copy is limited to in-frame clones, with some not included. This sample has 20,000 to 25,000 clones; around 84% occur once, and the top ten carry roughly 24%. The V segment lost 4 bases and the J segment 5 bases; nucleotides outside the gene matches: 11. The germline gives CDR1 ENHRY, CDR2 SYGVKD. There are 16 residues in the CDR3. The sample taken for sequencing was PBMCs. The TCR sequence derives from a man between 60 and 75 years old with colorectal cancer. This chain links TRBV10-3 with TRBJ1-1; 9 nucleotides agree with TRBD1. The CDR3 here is CAISGSTGTGMTEAFF. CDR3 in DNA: TGTGCCATCAGTGGCTCCACCGGGACAGGGATGACTGAAGCTTTCTTT.